Listed below are T cell receptor beta chains from one sample, sequenced in a study of blood T cells in healthy people across ages. Each CDR3 protein is one row after TCRdb ran MiXCR on the 5' RACE reads. The sample consists of just over 800,000 distinct CDR3 sequences, approximately 67% of them appearing once. Sequenced sample: blood. Receptors were obtained from a man younger than 40 in good health. Each CDR3 is given with its conserved first and last residue. Fields, in order: D gene, CDR3 length, J gene, V gene, clone size, CDR3 DNA, CDR3 protein. D genes are given only for firm matches. Expanded clones get a size class; other rows say once, few or many, or leave the size out.

d_gene: TRBD2; len: 13; j_gene: TRBJ2-7; v_gene: TRBV29-1; abundance: many; CDR3nt: TGCAGCGCCGGAGCGGGGGGGCCTTACGAGCAGTACTTC; CDR3aa: CSAGAGGPYEQYF
d_gene: -; len: 14; j_gene: TRBJ2-3; v_gene: TRBV2; abundance: -; CDR3nt: TGTGCCAGCAGCAAGTGGGGGGCCGTAGATACGCAGTATTTT; CDR3aa: CASSKWGAVDTQYF
d_gene: -; len: 14; j_gene: TRBJ2-1; v_gene: TRBV24-1; abundance: -; CDR3nt: TGTGCCACCAGTGATCATAACGGATACAATGAGCAGTTCTTC; CDR3aa: CATSDHNGYNEQFF
d_gene: -; len: 17; j_gene: TRBJ2-5; v_gene: TRBV7-9; abundance: -; CDR3nt: TGTGCCAGCAGCTTAGGGCCGTCGCCGGGGGGCCTAGAGACCCAGTACTTC; CDR3aa: CASSLGPSPGGLETQYF
d_gene: TRBD2; len: 12; j_gene: TRBJ2-5; v_gene: TRBV20-1; abundance: -; CDR3nt: TGCAGTGCTAGAGGTCGGGGGGAGGCCCAGTACTTC; CDR3aa: CSARGRGEAQYF
d_gene: TRBD2; len: 14; j_gene: TRBJ2-5; v_gene: TRBV25-1; abundance: few; CDR3nt: TGTGCCAGCAGTGAACTAGCGGGGGAAGAGACCCAGTACTTC; CDR3aa: CASSELAGEETQYF
d_gene: -; len: 15; j_gene: TRBJ2-2; v_gene: TRBV20-1; abundance: -; CDR3nt: TGCAGTGCTCCTGGAGAGCTGGGTAAAACCGGGGAGCTGTTTTTT; CDR3aa: CSAPGELGKTGELFF
d_gene: TRBD1; len: 17; j_gene: TRBJ1-4; v_gene: TRBV4-3; abundance: -; CDR3nt: TGCGCCAGCAGCCAACCCCCCAGGGGGGGTGGAGATGAAAAACTGTTTTTT; CDR3aa: CASSQPPRGGGDEKLFF
d_gene: -; len: 13; j_gene: TRBJ2-1; v_gene: TRBV5-1; abundance: -; CDR3nt: TGCGCCAGCAGCTTGGGACTTCTCAATGAGCAGTTCTTC; CDR3aa: CASSLGLLNEQFF
d_gene: -; len: 14; j_gene: TRBJ1-2; v_gene: TRBV4-2; abundance: -; CDR3nt: TGTGCCAGCAGCAAAGACGTCCGGGGACTTGGCTACACCTTC; CDR3aa: CASSKDVRGLGYTF
d_gene: -; len: 14; j_gene: TRBJ2-1; v_gene: TRBV11-1; abundance: few; CDR3nt: TGTGCCAGCAGCTTATTAGCAGGCGGGGATGAGCAGTTCTTC; CDR3aa: CASSLLAGGDEQFF
d_gene: -; len: 15; j_gene: TRBJ1-2; v_gene: TRBV3-1; abundance: once; CDR3nt: TGTGCCAGCAGCCAAGATAACCTTAGGGAGGGAGGCTACACCTTC; CDR3aa: CASSQDNLREGGYTF
d_gene: -; len: 16; j_gene: TRBJ2-7; v_gene: TRBV7-9; abundance: -; CDR3nt: TGTGCCAGCAGCTTTCCCCTAGAGGGGACCTCCTACGAGCAGTACTTC; CDR3aa: CASSFPLEGTSYEQYF
d_gene: TRBD2; len: 15; j_gene: TRBJ2-7; v_gene: TRBV28; abundance: -; CDR3nt: TGTGCCAGCATAGACCTTGGGGGGGGCTCCTACGAGCAGTACTTC; CDR3aa: CASIDLGGGSYEQYF
d_gene: TRBD1; len: 14; j_gene: TRBJ2-7; v_gene: TRBV7-2; abundance: -; CDR3nt: TGTGCCAGCAGCCTCTCGAGGACAGGTTTGGAGCAGTACTTC; CDR3aa: CASSLSRTGLEQYF
d_gene: TRBD2; len: 15; j_gene: TRBJ2-3; v_gene: TRBV5-1; abundance: -; CDR3nt: TGCGCCAGCAGTAGGACTAGCGGGACGGAGGATACGCAGTATTTT; CDR3aa: CASSRTSGTEDTQYF
d_gene: TRBD2; len: 18; j_gene: TRBJ2-2; v_gene: TRBV7-3; abundance: -; CDR3nt: TGTGCCAGCACCAACACGGGACTAGCGGGGGGGAACACCGGGGAGCTGTTTTTT; CDR3aa: CASTNTGLAGGNTGELFF
d_gene: -; len: 15; j_gene: TRBJ2-6; v_gene: TRBV18; abundance: -; CDR3nt: TGTGCCAGCTCACTGGGGACCTCTATCACCAACGTCCTGACTTTC; CDR3aa: CASSLGTSITNVLTF
d_gene: -; len: 15; j_gene: TRBJ2-1; v_gene: TRBV6-2/TRBV6-3; abundance: -; CDR3nt: TGTGCCAGCAGTATAAGTTCCCACTCCTACAATGAGCAGTTCTTC; CDR3aa: CASSISSHSYNEQFF
d_gene: -; len: 12; j_gene: TRBJ2-1; v_gene: TRBV7-9; abundance: -; CDR3nt: TGTGCCAGTTCCTGGGGGAACAATGAGCAGTTCTTC; CDR3aa: CASSWGNNEQFF
d_gene: -; len: 12; j_gene: TRBJ1-4; v_gene: TRBV29-1; abundance: -; CDR3nt: TGCAGCGTTGGCCCGGCTAATGAAAAACTGTTTTTT; CDR3aa: CSVGPANEKLFF
d_gene: -; len: 13; j_gene: TRBJ2-1; v_gene: TRBV7-9; abundance: few; CDR3nt: TGTGCCAGCAGCTCCGTAGCCCTCCTTGAGCAGTTCTTC; CDR3aa: CASSSVALLEQFF
d_gene: -; len: 14; j_gene: TRBJ1-5; v_gene: TRBV6-2/TRBV6-3; abundance: -; CDR3nt: TGTGCCAGCAGGGGCTCATATAGCAATCAGCCCCAGCATTTT; CDR3aa: CASRGSYSNQPQHF
d_gene: TRBD2; len: 17; j_gene: TRBJ2-3; v_gene: TRBV7-6; abundance: -; CDR3nt: TGTGCCAGCAGCTTCTGGACTAGCGGGGCTTTTTCGGATACGCAGTATTTT; CDR3aa: CASSFWTSGAFSDTQYF
d_gene: TRBD1; len: 12; j_gene: TRBJ1-5; v_gene: TRBV12-3/TRBV12-4; abundance: -; CDR3nt: TGTGCCGCAGGGGGGGGAAGTCAGCCCCAGCATTTT; CDR3aa: CAAGGGSQPQHF
d_gene: TRBD1; len: 14; j_gene: TRBJ1-1; v_gene: TRBV5-1; abundance: -; CDR3nt: TGCGCCAGCAGAGCCACAGGGGGCGCAACTGAAGCTTTCTTT; CDR3aa: CASRATGGATEAFF
d_gene: TRBD2; len: 13; j_gene: TRBJ2-3; v_gene: TRBV7-2; abundance: -; CDR3nt: TGTGCCAGCAGCCCGATTGCTAGCGGTACGCAGTATTTT; CDR3aa: CASSPIASGTQYF
d_gene: -; len: 13; j_gene: TRBJ2-7; v_gene: TRBV12-3/TRBV12-4; abundance: few; CDR3nt: TGTGCCAGCAGTTTAGGCCTGACGGGGGTTCAGTACTTC; CDR3aa: CASSLGLTGVQYF
d_gene: -; len: 15; j_gene: TRBJ2-7; v_gene: TRBV14; abundance: -; CDR3nt: TGTGCCAGCAGCAGGGACAGTGGCGGGGTAGACGAGCAGTACTTC; CDR3aa: CASSRDSGGVDEQYF
d_gene: -; len: 15; j_gene: TRBJ1-2; v_gene: TRBV9; abundance: -; CDR3nt: TGTGCCAGCAGCCCCTCGGGAGCCGACCTTTATGGCTACACCTTC; CDR3aa: CASSPSGADLYGYTF
d_gene: -; len: 13; j_gene: TRBJ2-7; v_gene: TRBV29-1; abundance: once; CDR3nt: TGCAGCGTCCGATGGACAAGATCCTACGAGCAGTACTTC; CDR3aa: CSVRWTRSYEQYF
d_gene: TRBD2; len: 17; j_gene: TRBJ2-1; v_gene: TRBV7-2; abundance: -; CDR3nt: TGTGCCAGCAGCTTAGTGTCGGGACTAGCGGGGGGGAATGAGCAGTTCTTC; CDR3aa: CASSLVSGLAGGNEQFF
d_gene: -; len: 16; j_gene: TRBJ2-1; v_gene: TRBV9; abundance: -; CDR3nt: TGTGCCAGCAGCCCTAGGGGCGGGCCAAGCATCCCTGAGCAGTTCTTC; CDR3aa: CASSPRGGPSIPEQFF
d_gene: -; len: 13; j_gene: TRBJ1-1; v_gene: TRBV20-1; abundance: -; CDR3nt: TGCAGTGCTAGATGGGCTAAGAACACTGAAGCTTTCTTT; CDR3aa: CSARWAKNTEAFF
d_gene: -; len: 14; j_gene: TRBJ2-3; v_gene: TRBV15; abundance: -; CDR3nt: TGTGCCACCAGCAGAGAGGTTACGGGGCGGACGCAGTATTTT; CDR3aa: CATSREVTGRTQYF
d_gene: TRBD2; len: 14; j_gene: TRBJ2-7; v_gene: TRBV27; abundance: -; CDR3nt: TGTGCCAGCAGTTTAGAGGCGGGGGGTTACGAGCAGTACTTC; CDR3aa: CASSLEAGGYEQYF
d_gene: -; len: 12; j_gene: TRBJ2-7; v_gene: TRBV6-2/TRBV6-3; abundance: once; CDR3nt: TGTGCCGGCAGTTACCAGGCCTACGAGCAGTACTTC; CDR3aa: CAGSYQAYEQYF
d_gene: -; len: 14; j_gene: TRBJ2-1; v_gene: TRBV27; abundance: -; CDR3nt: TGTGCCAGCAGTTTCATGGCGTCTTATAATGAGCAGTTCTTC; CDR3aa: CASSFMASYNEQFF
d_gene: -; len: 15; j_gene: TRBJ1-6; v_gene: TRBV10-3; abundance: -; CDR3nt: TGTGCCATCAGTACACAGGTGGGCGATAATTCACCCCTCCACTTT; CDR3aa: CAISTQVGDNSPLHF
d_gene: -; len: 17; j_gene: TRBJ2-1; v_gene: TRBV4-3; abundance: few; CDR3nt: TGCGCCAGCAGCCAAGTTAGTGCAGGGCGCCCCTACAATGAGCAGTTCTTC; CDR3aa: CASSQVSAGRPYNEQFF
d_gene: TRBD1; len: 15; j_gene: TRBJ2-7; v_gene: TRBV4-3; abundance: few; CDR3nt: TGCGCCAGCAGCCAAGAAGGGGACAGGGGCTACGAGCAGTACTTC; CDR3aa: CASSQEGDRGYEQYF
d_gene: TRBD1; len: 15; j_gene: TRBJ2-1; v_gene: TRBV10-3; abundance: few; CDR3nt: TGTGCCATCAGCCTGACAGGGGAGTTCTACAATGAGCAGTTCTTC; CDR3aa: CAISLTGEFYNEQFF
d_gene: -; len: 13; j_gene: TRBJ2-5; v_gene: TRBV20-1; abundance: -; CDR3nt: TGCAGTGCTAGCTTGATATCCCAAGAGACCCAGTACTTC; CDR3aa: CSASLISQETQYF
d_gene: -; len: 16; j_gene: TRBJ2-4; v_gene: TRBV4-3; abundance: -; CDR3nt: TGCGCCAGCAGCCCAGCACACGGAACGCACCGGTACATTCAGTACTTC; CDR3aa: CASSPAHGTHRYIQYF
d_gene: TRBD1; len: 14; j_gene: TRBJ1-5; v_gene: TRBV4-2; abundance: few; CDR3nt: TGTGCCAGCAGCCCCGGACAGGGGGAACAGCCCCAGCATTTT; CDR3aa: CASSPGQGEQPQHF
d_gene: -; len: 14; j_gene: TRBJ2-3; v_gene: TRBV5-1; abundance: -; CDR3nt: TGCGCCAGCAGCCCCGAGGGGGTGAGAGATACGCAGTATTTT; CDR3aa: CASSPEGVRDTQYF
d_gene: -; len: 13; j_gene: TRBJ2-7; v_gene: TRBV10-3; abundance: -; CDR3nt: TGTGCCATCAGTGAGGATGACTCTATCGAGCAGTACTTC; CDR3aa: CAISEDDSIEQYF
d_gene: -; len: 13; j_gene: TRBJ2-5; v_gene: TRBV4-3; abundance: -; CDR3nt: TGCGCCAGCAGCCCTAATCTCTTGGAGACCCAGTACTTC; CDR3aa: CASSPNLLETQYF
d_gene: TRBD2; len: 16; j_gene: TRBJ2-7; v_gene: TRBV4-2; abundance: -; CDR3nt: TGTGCCAGCAGCCACCCTATTAGCGGGGGGTACTACGAGCAGTACTTC; CDR3aa: CASSHPISGGYYEQYF
d_gene: TRBD1; len: 15; j_gene: TRBJ1-5; v_gene: TRBV7-2; abundance: -; CDR3nt: TGTGCCAGCAGCTTTAGCGACAGGGCGGGTCAGCCCCAGCATTTT; CDR3aa: CASSFSDRAGQPQHF
d_gene: TRBD1; len: 15; j_gene: TRBJ1-1; v_gene: TRBV28; abundance: -; CDR3nt: TGTGCCAGCAGTACATGGGACAGGGCGAACACTGAAGCTTTCTTT; CDR3aa: CASSTWDRANTEAFF